The rows below give T cell receptor beta chains drawn from one sample of a study of T-cell memory formation after mild COVID-19. TCRdb used MiXCR to reprocess the 5' RACE reads, holding one entry per CDR3 protein. This sample has approximately 480,000 distinct CDR3 sequences, with 18% found just once. Material for sequencing was PBMCs or a T cell subset sorted from them (not recorded which). The receptors were gathered from an adult woman who had mild COVID-19 (a few samples of this study predate the infection). Cell type and time point are not known. The CDR3 runs from the conserved cysteine through the conserved F or W. The D gene is left open where the match is weak. Clone size is not always given. Where it is, it says once, few, many or a class for expanded clones.

j_gene | v_gene | abundance | d_gene | CDR3nt | CDR3aa
TRBJ2-7 | TRBV7-9 | . | . | TGTGCCAGCAGCCCCGAGGTCGGCAGGAGCTCCTACGAGCAGTACTTC | CASSPEVGRSSYEQYF
TRBJ2-5 | TRBV20-1 | few | TRBD2 | TGCAGTGCTAGGACTAGCGGGAGGAGGGAGACCCAGTACTTC | CSARTSGRRETQYF
TRBJ2-1 | TRBV5-1 | many | . | TGCGCCAGCAGCTTGGCTGGGCGTGAGCAGTTCTTC | CASSLAGREQFF
TRBJ2-1 | TRBV7-9 | . | TRBD2 | TGTGCCAGCAGCCAGGGGGTTCTAGCGGGGTACAATGAGCAGTTCTTC | CASSQGVLAGYNEQFF
TRBJ1-1 | TRBV6-5 | few | . | TGTGCCAGCTTTCGACCGAACACTGAAGCTTTCTTT | CASFRPNTEAFF
TRBJ2-2 | TRBV29-1 | few | . | TGCAGCGTTGGTCTAGCGAGAGGCGGGGAGCTGTTTTTT | CSVGLARGGELFF
TRBJ2-2 | TRBV7-9 | few | TRBD2 | TGTGCCAGCAGCTTAGGCGGACTAGCGGGGGGGCCGTCTGCCGGGGAGCTGTTTTTT | CASSLGGLAGGPSAGELFF
TRBJ1-5 | TRBV19 | . | . | TGTGCCAGTAGTATCTCTGCTCAGCCCCAGCATTTT | CASSISAQPQHF
TRBJ2-5 | TRBV7-2 | . | . | TGTGCCAGCAGCATAAGGGGGTCGGGACAAGAGACCCAGTACTTC | CASSIRGSGQETQYF
TRBJ2-6 | TRBV7-6 | . | . | TGTGCCAGCAGCTTGAGAGGGGATTCTGGGGCCAACGTCCTGACTTTC | CASSLRGDSGANVLTF
TRBJ2-1 | TRBV7-2 | few | TRBD2 | TGTGCCAGCAGCTTAGAATGGACTAGCGGCCCGGGCAGCTCCTACAATGAGCAGTTCTTC | CASSLEWTSGPGSSYNEQFF
TRBJ1-3 | TRBV11-2 | few | TRBD1 | TGTGCCAGCAGCTTAGGGACAGGGGAACCTGGAAACACCATATATTTT | CASSLGTGEPGNTIYF
TRBJ2-3 | TRBV7-6 | few | TRBD1 | TGTGCCAGCACCCGGACAGGGGAGACAGATACGCAGTATTTT | CASTRTGETDTQYF
TRBJ2-7 | TRBV4-2 | few | . | TGTGCCAGCAGCGGGGGGAGTTCCTACGAGCAGTACTTC | CASSGGSSYEQYF
TRBJ2-2 | TRBV3-1 | few | TRBD2 | TGTGCCAGCAGCCAAGGCGGGACTAGAGTGAGCACCGGGGAGCTGTTTTTT | CASSQGGTRVSTGELFF
TRBJ2-7 | TRBV20-1 | . | TRBD2 | TGCAGTGCTAGGTTCCGAGTCGGGAGGGCGTACGAGCAGTACTTC | CSARFRVGRAYEQYF
TRBJ2-3 | TRBV4-3 | few | TRBD2 | TGCGCCAGCAGCCAAATGAGACTAGCGTTGACAGATACGCAGTATTTT | CASSQMRLALTDTQYF
TRBJ2-1 | TRBV6-2/TRBV6-3 | . | TRBD1 | TGTGCCAGCAGTTCTCGAAAACAGGGGGCCTACAATGAGCAGTTCTTC | CASSSRKQGAYNEQFF
TRBJ2-5 | TRBV11-3 | . | . | TGTGCCAGCAGCTCGGGGGAGGTGGGACAAGAGACCCAGTACTTC | CASSSGEVGQETQYF
TRBJ2-7 | TRBV7-2 | few | . | TGTGCCAGCAGCTTTGAGGGGGGCGGCTCCTACGAGCAGTACTTC | CASSFEGGGSYEQYF
TRBJ2-7 | TRBV6-2/TRBV6-3 | . | . | TGTGCCAGCAAAAAGGACAGAACCTACGAGCAGTACTTC | CASKKDRTYEQYF
TRBJ2-1 | TRBV27 | . | TRBD2 | TGTGCCAGCAGTTTAGGTGGGACTAGGTGGGATGAGCAGTTCTTC | CASSLGGTRWDEQFF
TRBJ1-5 | TRBV12-3/TRBV12-4 | few | . | TGTGCCAGCAGTTTTAGCAGCAGGGGTCAGCCCCAGCATTTT | CASSFSSRGQPQHF
TRBJ2-1 | TRBV7-9 | few | TRBD1 | TGTGCCAGCAGCCCGGGACAGGGAGGGTTCAATGAGCAGTTCTTC | CASSPGQGGFNEQFF
TRBJ2-1 | TRBV19 | few | TRBD2 | TGTGCCAGTAGTATAGATACCGGGAGGGCCGACAATGAGCAGTTCTTC | CASSIDTGRADNEQFF
TRBJ1-1 | TRBV4-3 | . | . | TGCGCCAGCAGCCGATCAGACCTTCCCTTGGGGCTCACTGAAGCTTTCTTT | CASSRSDLPLGLTEAFF
TRBJ2-5 | TRBV4-2 | few | TRBD2 | TGTGCCAGCAGCCCCGCACCTAGCGGGGGGGAGACCCAGTACTTC | CASSPAPSGGETQYF
TRBJ2-5 | TRBV30 | many | TRBD1 | TGTGCCTGGAGTGCCGGGACAGGGGGCGCAACGGAGACCCAGTACTTC | CAWSAGTGGATETQYF
TRBJ2-5 | TRBV15 | . | TRBD2 | TGTGCCACCAGATCCGGGACTAGCGGGGGGAACCTAGAGACCCAGTACTTC | CATRSGTSGGNLETQYF
TRBJ2-2 | TRBV20-1 | . | . | TGCAGTGCGCGGCAGTTCACCGGGGAGCTGTTTTTT | CSARQFTGELFF
TRBJ2-1 | TRBV7-3 | many | TRBD2 | TGTGCCAGCAGCTTAATGGCTAGCGGGGGGGCCTCCTACAATGAGCAGTTCTTC | CASSLMASGGASYNEQFF
TRBJ2-5 | TRBV19 | . | . | TGTGCCAGTACCGGGGACGACGAAGAGACCCAGTACTTC | CASTGDDEETQYF
TRBJ2-7 | TRBV6-2/TRBV6-3 | few | . | TGTGCCAGCAGTTATCGGGGGGCAGTCTACGAGCAGTACTTC | CASSYRGAVYEQYF
TRBJ1-5 | TRBV5-4 | few | TRBD1 | TGTGCCAGCAGCTTGAGGTCCCCTACAGGGGGCAATCAGCCCCAGCATTTT | CASSLRSPTGGNQPQHF
TRBJ2-2 | TRBV30 | . | . | TGTGCCTGGAGTCGGGGGTCCGGGGAGCTGTTTTTT | CAWSRGSGELFF
TRBJ2-5 | TRBV9 | . | . | TGTGCCAGCAGCGTAGGTGGCAGGGGCAAGAAAGAGACCCAGTACTTC | CASSVGGRGKKETQYF
TRBJ2-1 | TRBV24-1 | . | TRBD1 | TGTGCCACCAGGGACAGGGAATACAATGAGCAGTTCTTC | CATRDREYNEQFF
TRBJ2-5 | TRBV28 | . | . | TGTGCCAGCAGTTTTCATGAGGGAACGGAGACCCAGTACTTC | CASSFHEGTETQYF
TRBJ1-1 | TRBV2 | . | TRBD1 | TGTGCCAGCAGGATTAATGGACAGGGCAACACTGAAGCTTTCTTT | CASRINGQGNTEAFF
TRBJ2-3 | TRBV19 | few | . | TGTGCCAGTAGTATCCAGGGTCCAGATACGCAGTATTTT | CASSIQGPDTQYF
TRBJ2-2 | TRBV4-1 | once | TRBD2 | TGCGCCAGCAGCCAACCCCCTAGCGGGGGGGCGACCGGGGAGCTGTTTTTT | CASSQPPSGGATGELFF
TRBJ2-5 | TRBV7-6 | . | TRBD2 | TGTGCCAGCAGCTTACCTAGCGGGAGTAGGGGAGAGACCCAGTACTTC | CASSLPSGSRGETQYF
TRBJ1-1 | TRBV19 | . | TRBD1 | TGTGCCAGTAGTATTCAGGGGGCAGGGACTGAAGCTTTCTTT | CASSIQGAGTEAFF
TRBJ2-7 | TRBV7-9 | . | TRBD2 | TGTGCCAGCAGCTTAGAGTTGGGGGTTGGCGGGACTAGCTCCTACGAGCAGTACTTC | CASSLELGVGGTSSYEQYF
TRBJ2-2 | TRBV2 | few | . | TGTGCCAGCAGGGGGACACTAAACACCGGGGAGCTGTTTTTT | CASRGTLNTGELFF
TRBJ2-7 | TRBV5-6 | few | . | TGTGCCAGCAGCCTCACGGGACATTTGAACGAGCAGTACTTC | CASSLTGHLNEQYF
TRBJ1-1 | TRBV5-1 | many | . | TGCGCCAGCAGCTCGGACGGATTGAACACTGAAGCTTTCTTT | CASSSDGLNTEAFF
TRBJ2-1 | TRBV7-2 | many | TRBD2 | TGTGCCAGCAGCTCTCCGACCAGCGGGAACAATGAGCAGTTCTTC | CASSSPTSGNNEQFF
TRBJ2-2 | TRBV20-1 | many | . | TGCAGTGCTAGAGTTACGGTCAGCGGGGAGCTGTTTTTT | CSARVTVSGELFF
TRBJ2-1 | TRBV27 | . | . | TGTGCCAGCAATGCAGGTCATTCCTACAATGAGCAGTTCTTC | CASNAGHSYNEQFF
TRBJ1-5 | TRBV5-5 | few | . | TGTGCCAGCAGCCAGGAAGGTATGGCCCAGCATTTT | CASSQEGMAQHF
TRBJ2-7 | TRBV29-1 | . | . | TGCAGCGTCGGCGACTACTACGAGCAGTACTTC | CSVGDYYEQYF
TRBJ2-1 | TRBV7-9 | . | TRBD2 | TGTGCCAGCTCCATAGCGGGGGGTATAACCTACAATGAGCAGTTCTTC | CASSIAGGITYNEQFF
TRBJ1-2 | TRBV6-6 | many | . | TGTGCCAGCAGATTTACCGGGGCGGCGGGTAACTATGGCTACACCTTC | CASRFTGAAGNYGYTF